The 13 T cell receptor beta chains below all came from one sample that was sequenced in a study of cytomegalovirus exposure and HLA in healthy donors. The PCR had 60 Vbeta and 13 Jbeta primers. TCRdb keeps only in-frame clones here, not all; method: immunoSEQ multiplex PCR. The sample table sets out 200,000 to 250,000 clones. The sample taken for sequencing was PBMCs. The receptors originated from a woman aged 25-40 years in good health and CMV-seropositive.

This chain uses TRBV2 with TRBJ2-1; 8 nucleotides line up with TRBD2. The CDR3 length is 16 residues. CDR1 is SNHLY, CDR2 FYNNEI, per germline. J lost 3 bases, V lost 2 bases, and 6 bases had no gene match. The DNA of the CDR3 is TGTGCCAGCAGTGAATATGTTGGGACTAGCTACAATGAGCAGTTCTTC. Residues: CASSEYVGTSYNEQFF.

Written as DNA, the CDR3 is TGCAGCGTTGGGCCAGGGGGATTTAACACTGAAGCTTTCTTT. Translation: CSVGPGGFNTEAFF. The V gene is TRBV29-1, the J gene TRBJ1-1; 7 bases are shared with TRBD1. CDR1 SQVTM and CDR2 ANQGSEA come from the germline V gene. Losses at the gene ends were 4 bases for V and 2 bases for J; bases not matched to a gene: 7. This CDR3 is 14 amino acids long.

The V gene is TRBV28, the J gene TRBJ2-3; 11 bases line up with TRBD2. The CDR3 contains 15 residues. Germline CDR1 and CDR2: MDHEN and SYDVKM. J gave up 7 bases and V 4 bases, and 7 bases lay outside the gene matches. As DNA, the CDR3 is TGTGCCAGCAGTTCACTAGCGGGAGATTTGAATACGCAGTATTTT. This encodes CASSSLAGDLNTQYF.

V and J are TRBV6-5 and TRBJ2-7, with TRBD1 identical over 8 bases. The CDR3 spans 15 residues. CDR1 is MNHEY and CDR2 is SVGAGI in the germline V gene. J gave up 3 bases and V 0 bases, and 4 bases lay outside the gene matches. CDR3 nucleotides: TGTGCCAGCAGTTACTCGGACAGGGTAGGCTACGAGCAGTACTTC. Its translation is CASSYSDRVGYEQYF.

Written as DNA, the CDR3 is TGTGCCAGCAGTCTAGAGGGACAGGGCCGGGGCGAGCAGTACTTC. Residues: CASSLEGQGRGEQYF. V and J are TRBV27 and TRBJ2-7, with 9 bases fitting TRBD1. CDR1 is MNHEY and CDR2 is SMNVEV in the germline V gene (reference sequence). J lost 6 bases, V lost 5 bases, and 11 bases had no gene match. The CDR3 contains 15 residues.

The V and J genes are TRBV7-6 and TRBJ1-2; D is possibly TRBD1 (5 bases). The length of the CDR3 is 16 residues. CDR1 and CDR2 from the germline V gene are SGHVS and FNYEAQ. V shed 5 bases and J shed 5 bases, with 21 bases lying between them. The CDR3 region has the DNA TGTGCCAGCAGCGTCGAAACGGGACTGGGGGGTTATGGCTACACCTTC. Its protein is CASSVETGLGGYGYTF.

The V and J genes are TRBV29-1 and TRBJ1-1; D not certain. The V gene lost 6 bases and the J gene lost 7 bases, with 15 bases spanning the gap. Germline V gene sequence: CDR1 SQVTM, CDR2 ANQGSEA. This CDR3 is built from 12 residues. The CDR3 DNA follows: TGCAGCGTGGGCCGAACCGGGAATGAAGCTTTCTTT. Its translation is CSVGRTGNEAFF.

The rearrangement links TRBV27 to TRBJ2-1; TRBD1 is a possible D gene (6 bases). Germline CDR1 MNHEY, CDR2 SMNVEV (reference sequence). The CDR3 loop spans 15 amino acids. Trimming cost V 7 bases and J 4 bases, with 17 bases left between them. DNA of the CDR3: TGTGCCAGCACTCTTCGAGTGGGGACATACAATGAGCAGTTCTTC. Protein: CASTLRVGTYNEQFF.

The chain combines TRBV27 with TRBJ2-1; D is perhaps TRBD2 (5 bases). The germline V and J ends were trimmed by 4 bases and 5 bases, with 12 bases remaining between them. From germline, CDR1 is MNHEY and CDR2 SMNVEV (reference sequence). CDR3 size: 14 residues. The CDR3 region is CASSYGIFHNEQFF. CDR3 DNA: TGTGCCAGCAGTTACGGGATCTTCCACAATGAGCAGTTCTTC.

The chain combines TRBV14 with TRBJ2-5; TRBD2 aligns across 14 bases. CDR3 length: 16 amino acids. CDR1 SGHDN and CDR2 FVKESK come from the germline V gene. Trimming took 1 base from V and 5 from J; bases not matched to a gene: 3. In nucleotides, the CDR3 is TGTGCCAGCAGCCAAGGACTAGCGGGGGGGCTTGAGACCCAGTACTTC. It is translated as CASSQGLAGGLETQYF.

The chain couples TRBV7-2 to TRBJ2-7, with TRBD1 identical over 9 bases. The CDR3 totals 13 residues. In germline, CDR1 is SGHTA, CDR2 FQGNSA. V shed 4 bases and J 6 bases; nucleotides not matched to a gene: 4. CDR3 amino acids: CASSSGQGSEQYF. The CDR3 DNA reads as TGTGCCAGCAGCTCAGGACAGGGGAGCGAGCAGTACTTC.

The chain uses TRBV9 and TRBJ1-6; TRBD1 aligns across 7 bases. Losses at the gene ends were 2 bases for V and 3 bases for J; bases not matched to a gene: 5. In germline, CDR1 is SGDLS, CDR2 YYNGEE. The CDR3 has 16 residues. CDR3 in amino acids: CASSVGAGGYNSPLHF. DNA for the CDR3: TGTGCCAGCAGCGTTGGGGCAGGGGGCTATAATTCACCCCTCCACTTT.

V and J are TRBV7-9 and TRBJ1-2; TRBD1 aligns across 8 bases. V lost 1 base to trimming and J lost 4 bases; unmatched junction nucleotides: 5. The V gene's germline CDR1 is SEHNR and CDR2 FQNEAQ (reference sequence). This CDR3 contains 15 residues. The CDR3 loop reads CASSLGQGASYGYTF. The CDR3 DNA is TGTGCCAGCAGCTTAGGGCAGGGGGCCTCCTATGGCTACACCTTC.